The 21 T cell receptor beta chains reported below all come from one sample, sequenced in a study of T cells after yellow fever vaccination. Via MiXCR, TCRdb re-called the 5' RACE reads, giving one row per CDR3 protein. Counted here are 200,000 to 300,000 distinct CDR3 sequences, about 7% occurring once; the ten biggest clones make up about 0.95%. This specimen was CD4+ T cells sorted from PBMCs, taken on the day of the yellow fever booster vaccination. Source of these receptors: a man younger than 40 who received the YFV17D yellow fever vaccine.

The rearrangement joins TRBV20-1 to TRBJ2-2; TRBD2 matches 9 bases. This CDR3 is built from 17 residues. J lost 1 base, V lost 1 base, and 7 bases had no gene match. CDR1 and CDR2 from the germline V gene are DFQATT and SNEGSKA (reference sequence). The CDR3 here is CSARGMILAGNTGELFF. CDR3 bases: TGCAGTGCTAGAGGGATGATACTAGCGGGGAACACCGGGGAGCTGTTTTTT.

The table lists this clonotype with a few counts. The J gene is TRBJ1-1, the V gene TRBV29-1; D call uncertain. The CDR3 consists of 12 residues. Trimming pared 5 bases from V and 1 base from J, leaving 8 bases between. CDR1 and CDR2 from the germline V gene are SQVTM and ANQGSEA. CDR3 loop: CSVRFGNTEAFF. CDR3 sequence (DNA): TGCAGCGTTCGCTTCGGGAACACTGAAGCTTTCTTT.

This clonotype has only a few counts. The chain combines TRBV15 with TRBJ2-1, with D perhaps matching TRBD2 (5 bases). CDR3 length equals 15 residues. V lost 3 bases and J lost 2, with 11 bases in between. Germline assignment: CDR1 LNHNV and CDR2 YYDKDF (reference sequence). Here the CDR3 reads CATSSARGPYNEQFF. The CDR3 bases are TGTGCCACCAGCAGTGCCCGGGGTCCCTACAATGAGCAGTTCTTC.

CDR3 amino acids: CASRPGRQEAQHF. CDR3 bases: TGCGCCAGCAGACCGGGTCGCCAGGAGGCCCAGCATTTT. The genes are TRBV10-2 and TRBJ1-5; D not resolved. The germline V gene encodes CDR1 WSHSY and CDR2 SAAADI. The CDR3 sequence is 13 residues long. V gave up 6 bases and J gave up 11 bases, with 17 bases separating them.

CDR3 sequence: CASSLRNSNQPQHF. For the CDR3, the DNA is TGTGCCAGCAGCTTACGAAATAGCAATCAGCCCCAGCATTTT. The chain links TRBV7-2 to TRBJ1-5; D not resolved. The CDR3 spans 14 residues. Per the germline V gene, CDR1 is SGHTA and CDR2 is FQGNSA. The germline V and J ends were trimmed by 2 bases and 0 bases, with 5 bases remaining between them. Combining the CDR3 with reference TRBV7-2 and TRBJ1-5 gives the whole variable domain GAGVSQSPSNKVTEKGKDVELRCDPISGHTALYWYRQSLGQGLEFLIYFQGNSAPDKSGLPSDRFSAERTGGSVSTLTIQRTQQEDSAVYLCASSLRNSNQPQHFGDGTRLSIL.

This clonotype was detected many times. CDR3 nucleotides: TGCGCCAGCAGCGGAACGGGGGACAGGGCCTACGAGCAGTACTTC. Encoded protein: CASSGTGDRAYEQYF. The genes are TRBV5-1 and TRBJ2-7; 9 bases fit TRBD1. CDR3 size: 15 residues. The germline V gene has CDR1 SGHRS and CDR2 YFSETQ. V shed 4 bases and J 2 bases; nucleotides not matched to a gene: 7.

This clonotype occurred a few times. V usage is TRBV5-1 and J usage is TRBJ2-7, with no clear D. Germline-derived CDR1 and CDR2 are SGHRS and YFSETQ. V dropped 7 bases and J dropped 1 base, with 12 bases sitting between them. CDR3 size: 13 residues. CDR3 amino acids: CASPGPDSYEQYF. The CDR3 DNA reads as TGCGCCAGCCCCGGCCCCGATTCCTACGAGCAGTACTTC.

This clonotype has only a few counts. The chain employs TRBV5-1 and TRBJ1-1; no clear D. Germline assignment: CDR1 SGHRS and CDR2 YFSETQ. The germline V and J ends were trimmed by 0 bases and 1 base, with 13 bases remaining between them. CDR3 length: 16 amino acids. Here the CDR3 DNA reads TGCGCCAGCAGCTTGGAGGTAGGACCGTCGAACACTGAAGCTTTCTTT. Translated, it gives CASSLEVGPSNTEAFF.

This clonotype was picked up many times. The CDR3 DNA is TGTGCCAGCAGCGCCGCGCTAGCGGGACATACGCAGTATTTT. It encodes CASSAALAGHTQYF. This sequence joins TRBV7-2 and TRBJ2-3, with TRBD2 matching 9 bases. Trimming cost V 5 bases and J 7 bases; bases outside gene matches: 7. CDR3 length equals 14 residues. Germline V lookup: CDR1 SGHTA, CDR2 FQGNSA.

In its sample, this clonotype was seen many times. The chain links TRBV7-3 to TRBJ2-1, with 11 nucleotides matching TRBD2. The germline gives CDR1 SGHTA, CDR2 FQGTGA. With 5 bases clipped from V and 5 bases from J, the junction kept 11 bases outside the gene matches. This CDR3 is built from 17 residues. The CDR3 DNA reads as TGTGCCAGCAGCCAGAACGCCGGGACTAGCGGCCACAATGAGCAGTTCTTC. It encodes CASSQNAGTSGHNEQFF. Full variable domain (rest looked up from reference TRBV7-3 and TRBJ2-1): GAGVSQTPSNKVTEKGKYVELRCDPISGHTALYWYRQSLGQGPEFLIYFQGTGAADDSGLPNDRFFAVRPEGSVSTLKIQRTERGDSAVYLCASSQNAGTSGHNEQFFGPGTRLTVL.

The V gene is TRBV29-1, the J gene TRBJ1-2; D is ambiguous. Germline V CDR1 and CDR2: SQVTM, ANQGSEA. CDR3 length: 13 residues. V lost 4 bases to trimming and J lost 4 bases, with 13 bases between them. This CDR3 is CSVATPVSYGYTF. The CDR3 coding sequence is TGCAGCGTTGCTACCCCCGTAAGCTATGGCTACACCTTC.

There are many counts of this clonotype. The chain joins TRBV15 to TRBJ2-5; 8 bases line up with TRBD2. CDR1 and CDR2 from the germline V gene are LNHNV and YYDKDF (reference sequence). The CDR3 has 15 residues. V lost 2 bases, J lost 2 bases, and 4 bases stayed unmatched. CDR3 sequence (DNA): TGTGCCACCAGCAGATCCTTAGCGGGACAAGAGACCCAGTACTTC. Translated: CATSRSLAGQETQYF.

This chain links TRBV5-1 with TRBJ2-5; possible D gene TRBD2, 6 bases. Looked up from germline, CDR1 is SGHRS and CDR2 is YFSETQ. Trimming cost V 4 bases and J 5 bases, with 15 bases left between them. CDR3 length: 14 residues. CDR3 DNA sequence: TGCGCCAGCAGCCCAGGAGGGCCGTTGGAGACCCAGTACTTC. Translation gives CASSPGGPLETQYF. The full variable domain, completed using reference TRBV5-1 and TRBJ2-5, is KAGVTQTPRYLIKTRGQQVTLSCSPISGHRSVSWYQQTPGQGLQFLFEYFSETQRNKGNFPGRFSGRQFSNSRSEMNVSTLELGDSALYLCASSPGGPLETQYFGPGTRLLVL.

The table lists this clonotype with many counts. At one end, the junction sequence differs from germline, possibly due to a read error. The rearrangement links TRBV7-2 to TRBJ2-3; 7 bases map to TRBD1. CDR1 is SGHTA, CDR2 FQGNSA, per germline. The CDR3 sequence is 13 residues long. CDR3 coding DNA: TGTGCCAGCACCCCAACCGGGACAGCTACGCAGTATTTT. This sequence encodes CASTPTGTATQYF.

This clonotype was detected a few times. The chain joins TRBV7-2 to TRBJ2-5; weak D call: TRBD1 (5 bases). Germline lookup yields CDR1 SGHTA and CDR2 FQGNSA. Between the trimmed V and J ends, which lost 5 bases and 1 base, there was a span of 17 bases. The CDR3 has 16 residues. In DNA form, the CDR3 reads TGTGCCAGCAGCAAAACAGGAGAAATTCCCCAAGAGACCCAGTACTTC. This codes for CASSKTGEIPQETQYF.

This clonotype occurred many times. This chain links TRBV5-4 with TRBJ2-5; tentatively, D is TRBD1 or TRBD2 (5 bases each). Germline V gene lookup returns CDR1 SGHNT and CDR2 YYREEE (reference sequence). This CDR3 is built from 15 residues. V lost 5 bases, J lost 4 bases, and 18 bases lay in between. The CDR3 here is CASSGSGTPGETQYF. DNA for the CDR3: TGTGCCAGCAGTGGATCCGGGACCCCAGGAGAGACCCAGTACTTC.

V is TRBV29-1 and J is TRBJ1-2; D remains unclear. This CDR3 is 12 amino acids long. V shed 6 bases and J shed 6 bases, with 14 bases lying between them. The germline V gene has CDR1 SQVTM and CDR2 ANQGSEA. As DNA, the CDR3 is TGCAGCGTCTTGACTACTCAAAATGGCTACACCTTC. As protein: CSVLTTQNGYTF.

This clonotype was seen ten or more times. The chain is built from TRBV5-1 and TRBJ2-1; 8 bases map to TRBD2. Trimming took 4 bases from V and 4 from J; bases not matched to a gene: 10. The CDR3 contains 16 residues. Germline V lookup: CDR1 SGHRS, CDR2 YFSETQ. CDR3 sequence (DNA): TGCGCCAGCAGCCCTGGGGGCGGGAGGTCTTACAATGAGCAGTTCTTC. It specifies CASSPGGGRSYNEQFF.

The chain has TRBV20-1 and TRBJ2-1, with a possible D match to TRBD2 (6 bases). CDR1 is DFQATT, CDR2 SNEGSKA, per germline (reference sequence). There are 16 residues in the CDR3. V shed 5 bases and J shed 6 bases, with 23 bases lying between them. CDR3 in amino acids: CSALSSVGGNSNEQFF. The CDR3 DNA sequence: TGCAGTGCTTTAAGTAGCGTGGGAGGTAATAGCAATGAGCAGTTCTTC.

The sample holds a few counts of this clonotype. At one of its ends the junction is not consistent with the germline gene, which may arise from a read error. The DNA of the CDR3 is TGCAGCGTTGGCCTTGGACAGGGCGTCAGAAACACCACATATTTT. This translates into CSVGLGQGVRNTTYF. The chain carries TRBV29-1 and TRBJ1-3; TRBD1 matches 8 bases. The CDR3 loop spans 15 amino acids. Germline CDR1 SQVTM, CDR2 ANQGSEA.

V gene TRBV19 combines with J gene TRBJ2-5; TRBD2 might be the D (5 bases). Trimming stripped 1 base from V and 5 bases from J, with 8 bases between. This CDR3 is 13 amino acids long. Germline loops: CDR1 LNHDA, CDR2 SQIVND (reference sequence). The CDR3 here is CASSIGGSETQYF. CDR3 in DNA: TGTGCCAGTAGTATAGGAGGGTCGGAGACCCAGTACTTC. The full variable domain, completed using reference TRBV19 and TRBJ2-5, is DGGITQSPKYLFRKEGQNVTLSCEQNLNHDAMYWYRQDPGQGLRLIYYSQIVNDFQKGDIAEGYSVSREKKESFPLTVTSAQKNPTAFYLCASSIGGSETQYFGPGTRLLVL.